The clone carrying this TCR beta chain has a handful of counts. The target antigen is unknown. This sample is drawn from a study of identical twins. Study-level findings and limits: Insertions were reduced in abundant cord blood beta clonotypes but not in memory repertoires.

TCRdb itself ran the 5' RACE reads through MiXCR, one entry per CDR3 protein. In the table there are some 500,000 distinct CDR3 sequences, about 13% of which are singletons. These same data were also listed under a study on yellow fever vaccine responses in identical twins.

Specimen: CD4+ T cells sorted from blood. The clonotype comes from a woman aged 18-29 years in good health.

DNA of the CDR3: TGTGCCACCAGCAGAGGCCGTAGCACAGATACGCAGTATTTT. This encodes CATSRGRSTDTQYF. This chain uses TRBV15 with TRBJ2-3; D unresolved. CDR1 is LNHNV and CDR2 is YYDKDF in the germline V gene (reference sequence). The V and J ends lost 1 base and 0 bases respectively, with 5 bases between them. This CDR3 region has 14 residues.